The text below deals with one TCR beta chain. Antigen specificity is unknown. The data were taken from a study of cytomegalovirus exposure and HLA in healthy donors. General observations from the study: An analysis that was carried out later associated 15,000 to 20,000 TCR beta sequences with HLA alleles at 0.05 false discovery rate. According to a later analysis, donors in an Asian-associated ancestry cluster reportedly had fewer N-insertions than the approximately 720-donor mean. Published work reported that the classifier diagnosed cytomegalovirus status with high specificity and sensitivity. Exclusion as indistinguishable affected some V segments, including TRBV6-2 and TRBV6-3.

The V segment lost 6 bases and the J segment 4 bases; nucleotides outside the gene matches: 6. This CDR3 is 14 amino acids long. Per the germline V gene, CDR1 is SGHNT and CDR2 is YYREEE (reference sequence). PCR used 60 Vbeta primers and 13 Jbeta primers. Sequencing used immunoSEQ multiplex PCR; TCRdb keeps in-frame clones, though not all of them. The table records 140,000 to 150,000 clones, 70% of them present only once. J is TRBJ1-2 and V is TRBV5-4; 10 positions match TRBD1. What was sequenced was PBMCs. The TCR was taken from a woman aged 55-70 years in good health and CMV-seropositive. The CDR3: CASTSTGGSYGYTF. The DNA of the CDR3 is TGTGCCAGCACCTCGACAGGGGGCAGCTATGGCTACACCTTC.